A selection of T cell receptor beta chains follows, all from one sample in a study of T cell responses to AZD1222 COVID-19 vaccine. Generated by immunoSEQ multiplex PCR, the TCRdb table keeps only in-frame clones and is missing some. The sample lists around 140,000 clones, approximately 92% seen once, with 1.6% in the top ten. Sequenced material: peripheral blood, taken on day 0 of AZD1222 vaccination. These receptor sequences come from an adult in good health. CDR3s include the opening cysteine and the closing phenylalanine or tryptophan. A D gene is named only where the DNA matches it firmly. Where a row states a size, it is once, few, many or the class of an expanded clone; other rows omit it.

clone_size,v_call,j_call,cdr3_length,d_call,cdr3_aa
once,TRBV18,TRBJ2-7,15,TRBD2,CASSPRTSGIYEQYF
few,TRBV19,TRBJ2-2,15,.,CASSVAGSNTGELFF
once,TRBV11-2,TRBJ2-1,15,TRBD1,CASTSGQGSYNEQFF
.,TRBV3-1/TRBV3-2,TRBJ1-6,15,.,CASSQSEGYNSPLHF
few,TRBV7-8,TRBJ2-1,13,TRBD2,CASSLGLAGEQFF
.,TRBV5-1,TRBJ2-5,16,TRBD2,CASSSRKTSGEETQYF
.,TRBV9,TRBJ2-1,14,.,CASSVDGSGDEQFF
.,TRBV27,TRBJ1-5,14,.,CASSFRENNQPQHF
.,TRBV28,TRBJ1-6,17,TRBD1,CASSPTDRAPDNSPLHF
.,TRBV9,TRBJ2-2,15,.,CASNREGVGTGELFF
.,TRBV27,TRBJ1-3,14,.,CASKVGFSGNTIYF
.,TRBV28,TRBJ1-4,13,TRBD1,CASMDRASEKLFF
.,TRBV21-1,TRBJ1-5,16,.,CASSKEAAAFNQPQHF
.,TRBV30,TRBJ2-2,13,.,CAWSVHTTGELFF
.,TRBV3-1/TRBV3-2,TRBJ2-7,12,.,CASSDLSYEQYF
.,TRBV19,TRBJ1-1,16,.,CASSVGPRALNTEAFF
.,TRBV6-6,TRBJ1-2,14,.,CASSSSQGGYGYTF
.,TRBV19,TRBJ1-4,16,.,CASSIPRQTREEKLFF
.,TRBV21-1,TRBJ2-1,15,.,CASSCHFLASNEQFF
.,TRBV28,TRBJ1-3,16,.,CASSFPHAGGGNTIYF
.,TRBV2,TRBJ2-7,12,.,CASGRDSYEQYF
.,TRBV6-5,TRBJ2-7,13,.,CASRPGSANEQYF
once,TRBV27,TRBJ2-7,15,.,CASSLSGGYSYEQYF
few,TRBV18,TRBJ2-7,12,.,CASSPGRYEQYF
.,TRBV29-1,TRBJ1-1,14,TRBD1,CSVDLTGVNTEAFF
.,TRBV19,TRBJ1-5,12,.,CASSILSQPQHF
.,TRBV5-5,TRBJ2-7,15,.,CASSQWGGATGEQYF
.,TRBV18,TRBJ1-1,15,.,CASSPPVLRNTEAFF
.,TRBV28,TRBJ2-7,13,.,CASSLVHSYEQYF
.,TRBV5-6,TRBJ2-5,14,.,CASSLANGYETQYF
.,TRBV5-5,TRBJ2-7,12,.,CASSINTYEQYF
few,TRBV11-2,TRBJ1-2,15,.,CASSLGLPELYGYTF
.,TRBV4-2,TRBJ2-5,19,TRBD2,CASSQAPGTSGPFQETQYF
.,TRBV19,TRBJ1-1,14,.,CASSYDGENTEAFF
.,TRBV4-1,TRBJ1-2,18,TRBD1,CASSQDRGRGRRNGGYTF
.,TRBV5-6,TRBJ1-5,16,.,CASSKDKGFGNQPQHF
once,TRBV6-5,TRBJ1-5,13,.,CASTLISNQPQHF
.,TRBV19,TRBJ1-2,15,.,CASRDRTGGNYGYTF
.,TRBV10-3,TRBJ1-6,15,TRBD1,CAISETDRGVSPLHF
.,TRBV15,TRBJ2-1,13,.,CATSARLGNEQFF
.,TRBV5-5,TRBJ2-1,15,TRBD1,CASSYEGQGNNEQFF
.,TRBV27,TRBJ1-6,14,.,CASWDGFSYSPLHF
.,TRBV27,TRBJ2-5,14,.,CASSDLPWAETQYF
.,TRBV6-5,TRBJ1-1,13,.,CASSWERGAEAFF
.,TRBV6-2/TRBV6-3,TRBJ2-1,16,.,CASSYSTGRTYNEQFF
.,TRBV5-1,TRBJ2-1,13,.,CASSLPSSDSQFF
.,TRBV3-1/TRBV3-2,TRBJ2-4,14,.,CASSQDIAKNIQYF
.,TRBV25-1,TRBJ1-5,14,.,CASSEQGRAQPQHF
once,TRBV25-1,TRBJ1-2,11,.,CASSAADGYTF
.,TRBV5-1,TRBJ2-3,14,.,CASSLDGGADTQYF
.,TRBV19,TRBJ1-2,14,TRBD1,CASSIASGTGSYTF
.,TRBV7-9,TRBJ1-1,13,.,CASSPPTGLEAFF
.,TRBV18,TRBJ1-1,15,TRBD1,CASSPMTGANTEAFF
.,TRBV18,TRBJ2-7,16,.,CASSPLQFPGDHEQYF
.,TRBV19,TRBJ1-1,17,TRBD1,CASSPRTGYVPRTEAFF